This TCR beta chain stems from a study of blood T cell repertoires in COVID-19. Study-level background: COVID-19 samples, acute and convalescent, were from the United States, Italy and Spain.

Donors were grouped by their self-reported clinical history. All exposed participants met a person with COVID-19 within 2 weeks before entering the study. Per germline, CDR1 GTSNPN and CDR2 SVGIG (reference sequence). The CDR3 covers 14 residues. Germline trimming cut 2 bases from V and 6 bases from J; bases unmatched to any gene: 7. Per the authors' pipeline: The authors estimated nucleated cell counts from reference gene primer amplification. Clones were sequenced by immunoSEQ multiplex PCR, and TCRdb holds only the in-frame ones, with some missing. V and J calls and clone size come straight from that table; D and trimming were deduced from the DNA. This sample has 150,000 to 200,000 clones, with over 70% found just once.

The sample comprised PBMCs or T cells enriched from blood (not recorded which). V usage is TRBV30 and J usage is TRBJ1-5; TRBD1 matches at 7 bases. The TCR originated in a man aged 65 to 79 who had been exposed to COVID-19. CDR3 amino acids: CAWSTRGLGQPQHF. DNA for the CDR3: TGTGCCTGGAGTACCAGGGGGTTAGGTCAGCCCCAGCATTTT.